The 29 T cell receptor beta chains given below trace back to one sample, sequenced in a study of sequential checkpoint blockade in melanoma. Produced via immunoSEQ multiplex PCR; TCRdb's table is partial and in-frame only. Of 3,500 to 4,500 clones listed, around a third are singletons. The treatment is: randomized to nivolumab then ipilimumab (arm A) or the reverse (arm B). Source: tumor tissue (inferred from file names), taken from a patient given nivolumab and ipilimumab in sequence. Receptor source: a human donor with melanoma.

The chain combines TRBV19 with TRBJ2-1, with D possibly called TRBD1 or TRBD2 (5 bases each). V lost 3 bases and J 6 bases, leaving 12 bases between the germline ends. Germline assignment: CDR1 LNHDA and CDR2 SQIVND (reference sequence). This CDR3 has 14 residues. The CDR3: CASSMVRGFNEQFF. CDR3 sequence (DNA): TGTGCCAGTAGTATGGTGAGGGGATTCAATGAGCAGTTCTTC. Drawing the rest from reference TRBV19 and TRBJ2-1, the complete variable domain is DGGITQSPKYLFRKEGQNVTLSCEQNLNHDAMYWYRQDPGQGLRLIYYSQIVNDFQKGDIAEGYSVSREKKESFPLTVTSAQKNPTAFYLCASSMVRGFNEQFFGPGTRLTVL.

This clone was seen a handful of times. This chain uses TRBV11-3 with TRBJ2-3; TRBD1 is a possible D gene (6 bases). Trimming took off 5 bases at V and 4 bases at J, with 13 bases between the two ends. Germline CDR1 is SGHNT and CDR2 is YENEEA. The CDR3 has 14 residues. In DNA form, the CDR3 reads TGTGCCAGCAGCCTCCAACAGGGTCCAGATACGCAGTATTTT. Residues: CASSLQQGPDTQYF. The full variable domain, with the rest looked up from reference TRBV11-3 and TRBJ2-3, is EAGVVQSPRYKIIEKKQPVAFWCNPISGHNTLYWYLQNLGQGPELLIRYENEEAVDDSQLPKDRFSAERLKGVDSTLKIQPAELGDSAVYLCASSLQQGPDTQYFGPGTRLTVL.

This clone was observed a handful of times. This chain connects TRBV1 to TRBJ1-1. TRBV1 is annotated as a pseudogene. This CDR3 contains 14 residues. In nucleotides, the CDR3 is TGCGCCAGCAGCCAAGACTTTAGGGACACTGAAGCTTTCTTT. Protein: CASSQDFRDTEAFF.

This clone was detected only a few times. This sequence joins TRBV11-3 and TRBJ2-7; TRBD2 agrees at 11 bases. Germline CDR1 is SGHNT and CDR2 is YENEEA. The CDR3 is made up of 15 amino acids. The trim removed 4 bases at V and 2 bases at J, leaving 4 bases unmatched. The CDR3 DNA follows: TGTGCCAGCAGCTCCGTAGCGGGAGGGCCCTACGAGCAGTACGTC. Translating gives CASSSVAGGPYEQYV.

V and J are TRBV28 and TRBJ2-1; the D gene is possibly TRBD1 (5 bases). Germline CDR1 MDHEN, CDR2 SYDVKM. Trimming pared 5 bases from V and 0 bases from J, leaving 8 bases between. The CDR3 is 14 amino acids. The CDR3: CASSPRGSYNEQFF. CDR3 DNA sequence: TGTGCCAGCAGTCCTAGGGGCTCCTACAATGAGCAGTTCTTC.

In this sample, this clone turned up a few times. The V gene is TRBV14, the J gene TRBJ1-1; no reliable D call. V lost 1 base to trimming and J lost 4 bases, with 10 bases between them. Germline loops: CDR1 SGHDN, CDR2 FVKESK. CDR3 length: 14 amino acids. The CDR3 here is CASSQVRGSTEAFF. The CDR3 DNA reads as TGTGCCAGCAGCCAAGTAAGAGGGAGCACTGAAGCTTTCTTT. The full variable domain, its missing parts supplied by reference TRBV14 and TRBJ1-1, is EAGVTQFPSHSVIEKGQTVTLRCDPISGHDNLYWYRRVMGKEIKFLLHFVKESKQDESGMPNNRFLAERTGGTYSTLKVQPAELEDSGVYFCASSQVRGSTEAFFGQGTRLTVV.

The chain combines TRBV19 with TRBJ2-2; 12 bases align to TRBD2. CDR1 is LNHDA and CDR2 is SQIVND in the germline V gene (reference sequence). The CDR3 extends over 18 amino acids. V shed 2 bases and J 3 bases; nucleotides not matched to a gene: 7. CDR3 sequence reads: CASSIRLAGVGYTGELFF. The DNA of the CDR3 is TGTGCCAGTAGTATACGACTAGCGGGAGTGGGGTACACCGGGGAGCTGTTTTTT.

Here the CDR3 reads CASSPPGLPNTGELFF. CDR3 bases: TGTGCCAGCTCACCTCCTGGCTTACCAAACACCGGGGAGCTGTTTTTT. The V call is TRBV18, the J call TRBJ2-2; D call uncertain. The germline V gene encodes CDR1 KGHSH and CDR2 LQKENI. V lost 3 bases and J lost 2, with 13 bases in between. The CDR3 spans 16 residues.

V is TRBV11-3 and J is TRBJ2-2; TRBD1 agrees at 8 bases. Germline assignment: CDR1 SGHNT and CDR2 YENEEA. V lost 3 bases, J lost 1 base, and 7 bases stayed unmatched. The CDR3 is 17 residues long. The CDR3 bases are TGTGCCAGCAGCTTGGATTGGGGGACAGGGAACACCGGGGAGCTGTTTTTT. Translating gives CASSLDWGTGNTGELFF.

This clone occurred many times. This sequence joins TRBV9 and TRBJ2-3, with TRBD2 as a possible D gene (5 bases). Between the trimmed V and J ends, which lost 5 bases and 2 bases, there was a span of 15 bases. The CDR3 is made up of 15 amino acids. The germline CDR1 and CDR2 sequences are SGDLS and YYNGEE. Here the CDR3 reads CASSGRVPPTDTQYF. The CDR3 DNA follows: TGTGCCAGCAGTGGGCGGGTCCCCCCCACAGATACGCAGTATTTT. The full variable domain, with the rest looked up from reference TRBV9 and TRBJ2-3, is DSGVTQTPKHLITATGQRVTLRCSPRSGDLSVYWYQQSLDQGLQFLIQYYNGEERAKGNILERFSAQQFPDLHSELNLSSLELGDSALYFCASSGRVPPTDTQYFGPGTRLTVL.

This clone was counted between two and nine times. This chain uses TRBV14 with TRBJ1-4; D is unresolved. V lost 1 base and J lost 8, with 11 bases in between. Looked up from germline, CDR1 is SGHDN and CDR2 is FVKESK. CDR3 length: 14 amino acids. CDR3 nucleotides: TGTGCCAGCAGCCAAGGGAGCCGCAGGGAAAAACTGTTTTTT. This sequence encodes CASSQGSRREKLFF.

The chain is built from TRBV6-8 and TRBJ2-7, with 9 bases that match TRBD1. The ends lost 6 bases at V and 3 bases at J; junction bases unmatched: 3. CDR1 and CDR2 (germline): MNHGY, SAAAGT. This CDR3 comprises 13 residues. CDR3 coding DNA: TGTGCCAGCAGCCCGACAGGGGGCTACGAGCAGTACGTC. It specifies CASSPTGGYEQYV.

This clone was observed a few times. V gene TRBV6-8 combines with J gene TRBJ2-2; 9 bases agree with TRBD1. V lost 5 bases and J lost 1; bases outside the gene matches: 2. This CDR3 region has 15 residues. The germline V gene encodes CDR1 MNHGY and CDR2 SAAAGT. CDR3 sequence reads: CASSPGQGNTGELFF. Written as DNA, the CDR3 is TGTGCCAGCAGTCCGGGACAGGGGAACACCGGGGAGCTGTTTTTT.

This CDR3 is CASSFGRTDTQYF. Written as DNA, the CDR3 is TGTGCCAGCAGTTTCGGACGCACAGATACGCAGTATTTT. The chain is built from TRBV28 and TRBJ2-3; no firm D call. The ends were cut back, 3 bases at V and 1 base at J, with 5 bases in the middle. CDR3 length: 13 amino acids. Germline CDR1 reads MDHEN; CDR2 reads SYDVKM.

The chain employs TRBV11-1 and TRBJ1-5; TRBD1 aligns across 9 bases. The CDR3 sequence is 14 residues long. Germline V gene data show CDR1 as SGHAT and CDR2 as FQDESV (reference sequence). V gave up 6 bases and J gave up 7 bases; unmatched junction bases: 7. CDR3 region: CASSITGGPQPQHF. In DNA form, the CDR3 reads TGTGCCAGCAGTATTACAGGGGGCCCGCAGCCCCAGCATTTT. Using reference TRBV11-1 and TRBJ1-5 for the parts outside the CDR3, the full variable domain is EAEVAQSPRYKITEKSQAVAFWCDPISGHATLYWYRQILGQGPELLVQFQDESVVDDSQLPKDRFSAERLKGVDSTLKIQPAELGDSAMYLCASSITGGPQPQHFGDGTRLSIL.

In this sample, this clone turned up a few times. Distinct nucleotide sequences in the sample also encode this CDR3. This sequence joins TRBV19 and TRBJ2-2; TRBD2 is a possible D gene (5 bases). This CDR3 is built from 15 residues. V lost 3 bases, J lost 2 bases, and 10 bases lay in between. Germline V gives CDR1 LNHDA, CDR2 SQIVND (reference sequence). CDR3 DNA: TGTGCCAGTAGTATCGGGATCGTTAACACCGGGGAGCTGTTTTTT. This encodes CASSIGIVNTGELFF.

V usage is TRBV19 and J usage is TRBJ2-7; D uncertain. Germline CDR1 LNHDA, CDR2 SQIVND (reference sequence). The CDR3 has 13 residues. Trimming shortened V by 3 bases and J by 2 bases, and 8 bases separated the two germline ends. In DNA form, the CDR3 reads TGTGCCAGTAGTATGGGTGGCCCCTACGAGCAGTACTTC. Translated: CASSMGGPYEQYF.

The chain links TRBV5-1 to TRBJ2-2, with unresolved D. CDR1 and CDR2 (germline): SGHRS, YFSETQ. The ends were cut back, 3 bases at V and 6 bases at J, with 12 bases in the middle. The CDR3 contains 14 residues. The CDR3 loop is CASSSVMGAGELFF. The CDR3 DNA is TGCGCCAGCAGCTCGGTAATGGGTGCCGGGGAGCTGTTTTTT. Full variable domain (outside the CDR3, taken from reference TRBV5-1 and TRBJ2-2): KAGVTQTPRYLIKTRGQQVTLSCSPISGHRSVSWYQQTPGQGLQFLFEYFSETQRNKGNFPGRFSGRQFSNSRSEMNVSTLELGDSALYLCASSSVMGAGELFFGEGSRLTVL.

This rearrangement joins TRBV10-2 to TRBJ1-3; 7 nucleotides match TRBD1. Germline values: CDR1 WSHSY, CDR2 SAAADI. This CDR3 is 15 amino acids long. V shed 4 bases, J shed 0 bases, and the junction held 3 bases outside the gene matches. For the CDR3, the DNA is TGCGCCAGCAGTGGAACAGGGGTCTCTGGAAACACCATATATTTT. It translates to CASSGTGVSGNTIYF.

Ten or more counts support this clone. The genes are TRBV6-8 and TRBJ2-7; 8 bases agree with TRBD2. Germline loops: CDR1 MNHGY, CDR2 SAAAGT. V shed 5 bases, J shed 3 bases, and the junction held 12 bases outside the gene matches. This CDR3 is 16 amino acids long. The CDR3 bases are TGTGCCAGCAGTCCGTCCTATACTAGCGGAGGCTACGAGCAGTACGTC. Amino acid sequence: CASSPSYTSGGYEQYV.

The V and J genes are TRBV4-1 and TRBJ2-4, with a tentative D call TRBD2 (6 bases). The CDR3 is 15 residues long. V lost 0 bases, J lost 8 bases, and 14 bases lay in between. Looked up from germline, CDR1 is MGHRA and CDR2 is YSYEKL. The CDR3 DNA follows: TGCGCCAGCAGCCAAGATGGGCGGGGTGGGGACATTCAGTACTTC. Translation gives CASSQDGRGGDIQYF.

This sequence joins TRBV30 and TRBJ2-3; 8 bases match TRBD2. V shed 0 bases and J 6 bases; nucleotides not matched to a gene: 11. CDR1 is GTSNPN and CDR2 is SVGIG in the germline V gene (reference sequence). This CDR3 has 16 residues. The CDR3 protein is CAWSVNGAGVSDTQYF. CDR3 coding DNA: TGTGCCTGGAGTGTCAACGGAGCGGGAGTTTCTGATACGCAGTATTTT.

This clone was counted a few times. This chain links TRBV11-3 with TRBJ2-1; TRBD2 agrees at 8 bases. The length of the CDR3 is 15 residues. Germline-derived CDR1 and CDR2 are SGHNT and YENEEA. V shed 3 bases, J shed 8 bases, and the junction held 9 bases outside the gene matches. CDR3 loop: CASSLASGSSYEQFF. CDR3 DNA sequence: TGTGCCAGCAGCTTGGCCAGCGGGAGTTCCTATGAGCAGTTCTTC.

J is TRBJ2-7 and V is TRBV7-6, with D possibly matching TRBD1 (5 bases). With 1 base removed from V and 3 bases from J, the gap between germline ends came to 16 bases. There are 16 residues in the CDR3. Germline loops: CDR1 SGHVS, CDR2 FNYEAQ. The CDR3, as DNA: TGTGCCAGCAGCTTAGGGGGAAGTGGGGCCGGCTACGAGCAGTACTTC. It codes for CASSLGGSGAGYEQYF.

This chain links TRBV11-3 with TRBJ1-5; perhaps TRBD1 as D (6 bases). This CDR3 comprises 17 residues. Germline values: CDR1 SGHNT, CDR2 YENEEA. Trimming shortened V by 5 bases and J by 2 bases, and 19 bases separated the two germline ends. CDR3: CASSPWGGRVGNQPQHF. The DNA for the CDR3 is TGTGCCAGCAGCCCCTGGGGGGGCCGTGTGGGCAATCAGCCCCAGCATTTT.

This clone is categorized as medium-sized. The chain combines TRBV6-8 with TRBJ2-3, with D perhaps TRBD2 (5 bases). V was clipped by 5 bases and J by 1 base, with 19 bases between them. CDR1 is MNHGY, CDR2 SAAAGT, per germline. This CDR3 is built from 17 residues. The CDR3 sequence: CASSVLGTAGGTDTQYF. CDR3 sequence (DNA): TGTGCCAGCAGTGTACTGGGTACAGCCGGGGGCACAGATACGCAGTATTTT.

The rearrangement uses TRBV6-8 and TRBJ1-1; 7 positions match TRBD1. J gave up 6 bases and V 4 bases, and 11 bases lay outside the gene matches. The CDR3 loop spans 15 amino acids. Germline CDR1 and CDR2: MNHGY and SAAAGT. This CDR3 is CASSSAGGEVAEAFF. CDR3 nucleotides: TGTGCCAGCAGTTCAGCAGGGGGAGAGGTCGCTGAAGCTTTCTTT.

The chain uses TRBV5-1 and TRBJ1-1, with a possible D match to TRBD1 (5 bases). Per germline, CDR1 SGHRS and CDR2 YFSETQ. The CDR3 length is 15 residues. V was trimmed by 4 bases and J by 5 bases, leaving 18 bases between them. In DNA, the CDR3 is TGCGCCAGCAGCCCCCTGGTGGGGGGGGATACTGAAGCTTTCTTT. This translates into CASSPLVGGDTEAFF.

There are a few counts of this clone. The chain uses TRBV29-1 and TRBJ1-1; TRBD1 might be the D (6 bases). The CDR3 runs to 14 residues. Between the trimmed V and J ends, which lost 2 bases and 0 bases, there was a span of 10 bases. Germline V CDR1 and CDR2: SQVTM, ANQGSEA. In DNA form, the CDR3 reads TGCAGCGTTGAAAAGGGGGATATGAACACTGAAGCTTTCTTT. This codes for CSVEKGDMNTEAFF.